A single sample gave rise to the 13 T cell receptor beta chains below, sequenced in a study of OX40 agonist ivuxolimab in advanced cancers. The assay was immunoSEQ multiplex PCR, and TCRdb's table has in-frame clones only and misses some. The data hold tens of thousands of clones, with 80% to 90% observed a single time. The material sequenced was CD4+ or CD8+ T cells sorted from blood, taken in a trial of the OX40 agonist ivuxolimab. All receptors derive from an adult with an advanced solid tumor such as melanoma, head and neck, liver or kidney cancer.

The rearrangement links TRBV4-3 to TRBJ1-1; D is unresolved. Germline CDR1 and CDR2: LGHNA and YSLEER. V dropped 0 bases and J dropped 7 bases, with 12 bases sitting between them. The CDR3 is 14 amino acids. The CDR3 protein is CASSQDSGFGEAFF. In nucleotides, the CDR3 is TGCGCCAGCAGCCAAGATTCTGGGTTTGGTGAAGCTTTCTTT.

CDR3 nucleotide sequence: TGTGCCAGCAGTTACAGGTATAGGACAGATACGCAGTATTTT. Residues: CASSYRYRTDTQYF. V gene TRBV28 combines with J gene TRBJ2-3; D perhaps matches TRBD1 (5 bases). The CDR3 is 14 amino acids. V gave up 4 bases and J gave up 3 bases, with 11 bases separating them. The germline CDR1 and CDR2 sequences are MDHEN and SYDVKM. Full variable domain (missing parts from reference TRBV28 and TRBJ2-3): DVKVTQSSRYLVKRTGEKVFLECVQDMDHENMFWYRQDPGLGLRLIYFSYDVKMKEKGDIPEGYSVSREKKERFSLILESASTNQTSMYLCASSYRYRTDTQYFGPGTRLTVL.

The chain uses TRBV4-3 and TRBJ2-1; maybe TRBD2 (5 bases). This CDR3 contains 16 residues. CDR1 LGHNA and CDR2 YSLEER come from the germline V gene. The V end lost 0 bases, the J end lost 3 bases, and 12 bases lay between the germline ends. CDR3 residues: CASSQDFSEIYNEQFF. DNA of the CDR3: TGCGCCAGCAGCCAAGATTTTAGCGAAATCTACAATGAGCAGTTCTTC.

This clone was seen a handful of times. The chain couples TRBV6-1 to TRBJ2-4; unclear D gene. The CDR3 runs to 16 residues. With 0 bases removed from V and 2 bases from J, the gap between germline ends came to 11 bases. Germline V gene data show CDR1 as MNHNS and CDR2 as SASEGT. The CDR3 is CASSEASVRSKNIQYF. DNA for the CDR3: TGTGCCAGCAGTGAAGCCTCCGTACGTTCCAAAAACATTCAGTACTTC.

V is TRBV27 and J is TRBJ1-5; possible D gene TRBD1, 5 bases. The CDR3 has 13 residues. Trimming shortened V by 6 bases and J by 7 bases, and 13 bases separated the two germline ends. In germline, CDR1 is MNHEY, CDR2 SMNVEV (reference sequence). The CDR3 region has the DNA TGTGCCAGCAGACAAGGGACTATGCAGCCCCAGCATTTT. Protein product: CASRQGTMQPQHF.

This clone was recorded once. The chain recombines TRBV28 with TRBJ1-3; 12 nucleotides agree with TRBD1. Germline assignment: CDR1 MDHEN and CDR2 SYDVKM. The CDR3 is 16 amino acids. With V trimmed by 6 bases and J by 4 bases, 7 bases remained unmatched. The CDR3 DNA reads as TGTGCCAGCAGGACCCGGGACAGGGGGCCCGGAAACACCATATATTTT. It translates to CASRTRDRGPGNTIYF.

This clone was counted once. CDR3 amino acids: CASSPTGLGQPQHF. Here the CDR3 DNA reads TGCGCCAGCAGCCCGACAGGGCTTGGTCAGCCCCAGCATTTT. The genes are TRBV4-3 and TRBJ1-5; TRBD1 matches 7 bases. V gave up 4 bases and J gave up 6 bases; unmatched junction bases: 6. Germline CDR1 reads LGHNA; CDR2 reads YSLEER. This CDR3 region has 14 residues.

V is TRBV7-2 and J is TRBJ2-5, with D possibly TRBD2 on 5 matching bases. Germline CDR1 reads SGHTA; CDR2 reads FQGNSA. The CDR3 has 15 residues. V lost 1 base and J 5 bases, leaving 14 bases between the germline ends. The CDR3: CASSLVASPTETQYF. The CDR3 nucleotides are TGTGCCAGCAGCTTAGTGGCTAGCCCGACGGAGACCCAGTACTTC.

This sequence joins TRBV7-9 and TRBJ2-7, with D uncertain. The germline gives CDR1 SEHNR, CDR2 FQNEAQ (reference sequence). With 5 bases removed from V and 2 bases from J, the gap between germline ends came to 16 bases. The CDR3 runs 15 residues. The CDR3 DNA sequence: TGTGCCAGCAGCATTTCACAGAAAACGACCTACGAGCAGTACTTC. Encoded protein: CASSISQKTTYEQYF.

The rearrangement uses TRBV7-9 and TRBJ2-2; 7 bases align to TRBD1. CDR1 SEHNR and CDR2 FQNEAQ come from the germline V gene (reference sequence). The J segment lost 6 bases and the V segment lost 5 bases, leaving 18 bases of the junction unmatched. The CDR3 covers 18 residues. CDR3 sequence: CASSAPTGYGTPAGELFF. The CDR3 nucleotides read TGTGCCAGCAGCGCGCCGACAGGGTACGGGACCCCGGCCGGGGAGCTGTTTTTT.

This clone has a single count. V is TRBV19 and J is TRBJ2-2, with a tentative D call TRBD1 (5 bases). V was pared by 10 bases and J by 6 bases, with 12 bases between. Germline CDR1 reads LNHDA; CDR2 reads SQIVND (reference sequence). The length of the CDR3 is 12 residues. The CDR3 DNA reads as TGTGCCACCAAAGGGGAATCCGGGGAGCTGTTTTTT. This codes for CATKGESGELFF.

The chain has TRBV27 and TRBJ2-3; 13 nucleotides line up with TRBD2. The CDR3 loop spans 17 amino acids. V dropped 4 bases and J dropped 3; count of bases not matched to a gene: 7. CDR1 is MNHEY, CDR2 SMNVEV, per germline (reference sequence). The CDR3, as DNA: TGTGCCAGCAGTTCTATTGGACTAGCGGGAGTAACAGATACGCAGTATTTT. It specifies CASSSIGLAGVTDTQYF.

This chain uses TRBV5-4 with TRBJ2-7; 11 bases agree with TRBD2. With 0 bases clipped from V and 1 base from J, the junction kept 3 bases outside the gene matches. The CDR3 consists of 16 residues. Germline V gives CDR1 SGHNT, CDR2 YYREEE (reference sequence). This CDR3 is CASSLGLAGGSYEQYF. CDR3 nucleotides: TGTGCCAGCAGCTTGGGGCTAGCGGGAGGTTCCTACGAGCAGTACTTC.